The clone carrying this T cell receptor (beta chain) was recorded many times. Germline CDR1 MNHEY, CDR2 SMNVEV (reference sequence). There are 12 residues in the CDR3. With 0 bases removed from V and 7 bases from J, the gap between germline ends came to 7 bases. Molecular barcoding with unique molecular identifiers was used for the TCRbeta library. TCRdb ran MiXCR on the PCR reads and lists one entry per CDR3 protein. The profile covers under 350,000 distinct CDR3 sequences, with 9.9% appearing a single time and 10% taken by the ten largest. This specimen belongs to a study of T-cell reconstitution after alpha-beta-depleted transplantation in children.

The J gene is TRBJ2-7, the V gene TRBV27, with D possibly matching TRBD2 (5 bases). The TCR was taken from a human donor who donated a stem cell graft to a child with SCID. The specimen was PBMCs from the stem cell graft donor, collected from the stem cell graft. CDR3 DNA: TGTGCCAGCAGTTTATCGCGCGGGGAGCAGTACTTC. Protein sequence: CASSLSRGEQYF.